This paragraph covers one T cell receptor beta chain sequence. The sample belongs to a study of CD8+ T cells in alopecia areata. After isolation, RNA underwent reverse transcription to generate cDNA as the sequencing template. TCRdb's table, derived via immunoSEQ multiplex PCR, lists solely in-frame clones and lacks some. The table lists about 250,000 clones, 67% of them singletons. Researchers gathered lesional scalp punch biopsies and peripheral blood from patients with alopecia areata. Sorted out of PBMCs were CD4+ T cells and CD8+ T cells. Germline values: CDR1 SNHLY, CDR2 FYNNEI. Trimming took 6 bases from V and 2 from J, leaving 19 bases between them. The CDR3 runs to 16 residues.

This clonotype was sampled from a human donor with alopecia areata. The chain recombines TRBV2 with TRBJ2-5; possibly TRBD1 for D (6 bases). Sequencing used CD4+ T cells sorted from blood, obtained at week 0. For the CDR3, the DNA is TGTGCCAGCAGCCAACCCCCCGGACAGCATCAAGAGACCCAGTACTTC. Protein sequence: CASSQPPGQHQETQYF. The variable domain in full, completed from reference TRBV2 and TRBJ2-5, reads EPEVTQTPSHQVTQMGQEVILRCVPISNHLYFYWYRQILGQKVEFLVSFYNNEISEKSEIFDDQFSVERPDGSNFTLKIRSTKLEDSAMYFCASSQPPGQHQETQYFGPGTRLLVL.